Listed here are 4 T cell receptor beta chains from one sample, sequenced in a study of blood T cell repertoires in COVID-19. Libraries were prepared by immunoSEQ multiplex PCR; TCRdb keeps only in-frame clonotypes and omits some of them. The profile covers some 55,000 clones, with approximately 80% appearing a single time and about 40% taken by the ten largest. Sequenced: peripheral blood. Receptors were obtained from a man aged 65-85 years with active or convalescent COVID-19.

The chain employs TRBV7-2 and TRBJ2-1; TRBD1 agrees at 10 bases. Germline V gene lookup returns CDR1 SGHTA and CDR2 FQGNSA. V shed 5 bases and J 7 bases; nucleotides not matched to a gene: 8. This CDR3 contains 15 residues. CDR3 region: CASSPLGQGVNEQFF. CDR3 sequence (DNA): TGTGCCAGCAGCCCCCTAGGACAGGGGGTAAATGAGCAGTTCTTC.

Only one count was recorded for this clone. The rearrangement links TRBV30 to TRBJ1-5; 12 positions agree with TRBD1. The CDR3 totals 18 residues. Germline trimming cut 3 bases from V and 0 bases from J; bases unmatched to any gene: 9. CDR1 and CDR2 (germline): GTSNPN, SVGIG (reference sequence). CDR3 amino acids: CAWRAGTGGIYSNQPQHF. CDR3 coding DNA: TGTGCCTGGAGGGCCGGGACAGGGGGCATATATAGCAATCAGCCCCAGCATTTT.

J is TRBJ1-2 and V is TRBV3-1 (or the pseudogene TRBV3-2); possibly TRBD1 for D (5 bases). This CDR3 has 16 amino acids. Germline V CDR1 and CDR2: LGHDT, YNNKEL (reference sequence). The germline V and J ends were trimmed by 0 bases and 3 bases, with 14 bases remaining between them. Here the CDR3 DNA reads TGTGCCAGCAGCCAAGATACAAGGGGAGGAGACTATGGCTACACCTTC. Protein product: CASSQDTRGGDYGYTF.

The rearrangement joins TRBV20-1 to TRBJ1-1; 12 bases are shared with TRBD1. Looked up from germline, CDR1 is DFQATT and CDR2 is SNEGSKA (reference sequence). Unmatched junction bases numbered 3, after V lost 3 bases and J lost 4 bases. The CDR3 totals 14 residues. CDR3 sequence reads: CSASTGQGATEAFF. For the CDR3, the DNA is TGCAGTGCTAGTACGGGACAGGGGGCCACTGAAGCTTTCTTT.